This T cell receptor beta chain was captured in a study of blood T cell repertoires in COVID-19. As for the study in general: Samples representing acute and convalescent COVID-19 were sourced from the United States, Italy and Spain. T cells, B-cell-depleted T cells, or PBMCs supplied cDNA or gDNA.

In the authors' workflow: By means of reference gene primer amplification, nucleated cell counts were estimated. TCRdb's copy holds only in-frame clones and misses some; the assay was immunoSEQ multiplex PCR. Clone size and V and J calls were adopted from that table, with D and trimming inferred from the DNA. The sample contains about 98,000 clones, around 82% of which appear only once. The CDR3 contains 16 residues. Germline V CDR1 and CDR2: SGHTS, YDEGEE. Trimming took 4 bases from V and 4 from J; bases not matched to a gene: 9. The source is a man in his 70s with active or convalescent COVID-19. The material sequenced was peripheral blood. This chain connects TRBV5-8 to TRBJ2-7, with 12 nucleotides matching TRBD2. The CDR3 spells CASSPRTSGAFYEQYF. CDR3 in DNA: TGTGCCAGCAGCCCCCGGACTAGCGGGGCCTTTTACGAGCAGTACTTC.